The 32 T cell receptor beta chains in this list originate from one sample, sequenced in a study of blood T cell repertoires in COVID-19. Libraries were prepared by immunoSEQ multiplex PCR; TCRdb keeps only in-frame clonotypes and omits some of them. The table lists around 250,000 clones, about 83% of them singletons. Sequenced: peripheral blood. The source of these receptors is a woman older than 75 with COVID-19, enrolled during active disease.

The chain joins TRBV5-4 to TRBJ1-1; the D gene is possibly TRBD1 (5 bases). The length of the CDR3 is 16 residues. Germline V gene sequence: CDR1 SGHNT, CDR2 YYREEE (reference sequence). V dropped 0 bases and J dropped 1 base, with 13 bases sitting between them. This CDR3 is CASSLAGRVANTEAFF. CDR3 nucleotides: TGTGCCAGCAGCTTGGCAGGGCGCGTAGCGAACACTGAAGCTTTCTTT.

The gene calls are TRBV28 and TRBJ1-2; weak D call: TRBD1 (5 bases). The V and J ends lost 7 bases and 5 bases respectively, with 17 bases between them. CDR1 is MDHEN, CDR2 SYDVKM, per germline. CDR3 length equals 14 residues. Here the CDR3 DNA reads TGTGCCAGCACCCAGGGAAGTGGAGTTTATGGCTACACCTTC. Its translation: CASTQGSGVYGYTF.

The rearrangement joins TRBV19 to TRBJ1-2; 9 nucleotides align to TRBD1. The CDR3 sequence is 15 residues long. The V segment lost 9 bases and the J segment 4 bases; nucleotides outside the gene matches: 12. CDR1 and CDR2 (germline): LNHDA, SQIVND (reference sequence). The CDR3 is CASRPTGGQVYGYTF. The CDR3 coding sequence is TGTGCCAGCAGACCGACAGGGGGGCAGGTCTATGGCTACACCTTC. Variable domain in full (rest from reference TRBV19 and TRBJ1-2): DGGITQSPKYLFRKEGQNVTLSCEQNLNHDAMYWYRQDPGQGLRLIYYSQIVNDFQKGDIAEGYSVSREKKESFPLTVTSAQKNPTAFYLCASRPTGGQVYGYTFGSGTRLTVV.

This chain connects TRBV28 to TRBJ1-4; 7 bases are shared with TRBD1. The V segment lost 5 bases and the J segment 6 bases; nucleotides outside the gene matches: 12. The CDR3 covers 16 residues. The germline gives CDR1 MDHEN, CDR2 SYDVKM. The CDR3 reads CASSAAVGGFDEKLFF. CDR3 nucleotides: TGTGCCAGCAGTGCGGCCGTAGGGGGCTTCGATGAAAAACTGTTTTTT.

This sequence joins TRBV9 and TRBJ1-6; TRBD1 is a possible D gene (5 bases). CDR3 size: 17 residues. Germline values: CDR1 SGDLS, CDR2 YYNGEE. The V and J ends lost 3 bases and 10 bases respectively, with 23 bases between them. This chain's CDR3 is CASSADTGTQNGSPLHF. The DNA for the CDR3 is TGTGCCAGCAGCGCGGATACAGGTACCCAAAATGGCTCACCCCTCCACTTT.

This clone was observed a handful of times. The V and J genes are TRBV2 and TRBJ1-6; 7 positions match TRBD1. V lost 7 bases, J lost 8 bases, and 5 bases stayed unmatched. Germline V gene sequence: CDR1 SNHLY, CDR2 FYNNEI. The CDR3 totals 13 residues. CDR3 nucleotides: TGTGCCAGCAAGTGGACAGGTGATTCACCCCTCCACTTT. This translates into CASKWTGDSPLHF.

The chain joins TRBV28 to TRBJ1-5, with TRBD1 matching 7 bases. The V and J ends lost 8 bases and 5 bases, in that order; junction bases with no gene match: 9. CDR3 length equals 14 residues. CDR1 MDHEN and CDR2 SYDVKM come from the germline V gene. CDR3 loop: CASVTGASHQPQHF. The CDR3 DNA follows: TGTGCCAGCGTAACAGGGGCTTCCCATCAGCCCCAGCATTTT.

The rearrangement links TRBV6-5 to TRBJ1-2, with TRBD1 identical over 8 bases. Germline V gene data show CDR1 as MNHEY and CDR2 as SVGAGI. V shed 5 bases and J 4 bases; nucleotides not matched to a gene: 3. This CDR3 is built from 13 residues. The CDR3 loop is CASSQGARYGYTF. The CDR3 DNA is TGTGCCAGCAGTCAGGGGGCCCGCTATGGCTACACCTTC.

V is TRBV18 and J is TRBJ1-1, with 9 positions matching TRBD1. The CDR3 sequence is 15 residues long. Germline loops: CDR1 KGHSH, CDR2 LQKENI. V shed 3 bases, J shed 12 bases, and the junction held 14 bases outside the gene matches. The CDR3 region has the DNA TGTGCCAGCTCACCGGGAGCTAAACAGGGGGCTGGGTCTTTCTTT. Protein: CASSPGAKQGAGSFF.

This rearrangement joins TRBV19 to TRBJ2-3, with 12 positions matching TRBD2. There are 17 residues in the CDR3. Germline V CDR1 and CDR2: LNHDA, SQIVND (reference sequence). V trimming: 6 bases; J trimming: 6 bases; junction bases outside the gene matches: 13. Here the CDR3 reads CASRRLPGLAGMDTQYF. The CDR3 DNA follows: TGTGCCAGTAGACGATTGCCGGGACTAGCGGGTATGGATACGCAGTATTTT.

The V gene is TRBV5-1, the J gene TRBJ1-1; maybe TRBD1 (6 bases). Germline V gene sequence: CDR1 SGHRS, CDR2 YFSETQ. V was cut by 5 bases and J by 2 bases, with 19 bases left in between. CDR3 size: 16 residues. CDR3 residues: CASSKPTGQLNTEAFF. DNA for the CDR3: TGCGCCAGCAGTAAGCCGACTGGACAGCTTAACACTGAAGCTTTCTTT.

The chain couples TRBV19 to TRBJ2-5; 12 bases match TRBD2. CDR3 length: 15 amino acids. Germline V gives CDR1 LNHDA, CDR2 SQIVND (reference sequence). V gave up 10 bases and J gave up 2 bases; unmatched junction bases: 8. The CDR3 nucleotides read TGTGCCACCGGCAAGACTAGCGGGGGACAAGAGACCCAGTACTTC. This gives the protein CATGKTSGGQETQYF.

The chain carries TRBV11-2 and TRBJ1-1; D is perhaps TRBD1 (5 bases). V was cut by 3 bases and J by 1 base, with 6 bases left in between. This CDR3 contains 13 residues. Germline-derived CDR1 and CDR2 are SGHAT and FQNNGV. CDR3 DNA: TGTGCCAGCAGCTTCGGGGGGAACACTGAAGCTTTCTTT. It specifies CASSFGGNTEAFF.

This clone was counted between two and nine times. The rearrangement links TRBV4-2 to TRBJ1-2; TRBD1 matches at 8 bases. The CDR3 is made up of 14 amino acids. After removal of 3 bases from V and 7 bases from J, the junction contained 7 bases not matched to a gene. Germline loops: CDR1 LGHNA, CDR2 YNFKEQ. The CDR3 sequence is CASSHLDRGGGYTF. CDR3 nucleotides: TGTGCCAGCAGCCACCTCGACAGGGGCGGTGGCTACACCTTC.

The chain carries TRBV10-3 and TRBJ1-2; the D gene is possibly TRBD1 (6 bases). The CDR3 totals 12 residues. Looked up from germline, CDR1 is ENHRY and CDR2 is SYGVKD. Trimming left V 10 bases short and J 8 bases short, with 17 bases between. The CDR3 protein is CASDVGGDGYTF. The CDR3 DNA reads as TGTGCCAGCGACGTAGGGGGTGACGGCTACACCTTC.

The chain employs TRBV6-5 and TRBJ1-5; D unresolved. The CDR3 is made up of 14 amino acids. V gave up 7 bases and J gave up 4 bases, with 14 bases separating them. The germline gives CDR1 MNHEY, CDR2 SVGAGI. Here the CDR3 DNA reads TGTGCCAGCACCTCCCTGAGGGAGAATCAGCCCCAGCATTTT. Translation gives CASTSLRENQPQHF.

This clone was recorded a few times. This chain's CDR3 is CASRPTGSPNTEAFF. DNA of the CDR3: TGTGCCAGCAGACCTACAGGGTCCCCGAACACTGAAGCTTTCTTT. The chain has TRBV6-2 or TRBV6-3 and TRBJ1-1; D may be TRBD1 (6 bases). Trimming took off 6 bases at V and 1 base at J, with 15 bases between the two ends. Per germline, CDR1 MNHEY and CDR2 SVGEGT. This CDR3 has 15 amino acids.

V and J are TRBV28 and TRBJ1-2, with TRBD1 identical over 10 bases. CDR1 is MDHEN and CDR2 is SYDVKM in the germline V gene. The CDR3 sequence is 14 residues long. With V trimmed by 2 bases and J by 7 bases, 4 bases remained unmatched. CDR3 protein: CASSLGDRGLGYTF. In nucleotides, the CDR3 is TGTGCCAGCAGTTTAGGGGACAGGGGACTTGGCTACACCTTC.

This clone was detected only once. The chain has TRBV10-3 and TRBJ1-5; the D gene is possibly TRBD1 (5 bases). This CDR3 spans 13 amino acids. V lost 7 bases and J 6 bases, leaving 13 bases between the germline ends. CDR1 ENHRY and CDR2 SYGVKD come from the germline V gene. CDR3 DNA: TGTGCCATCACCCAGGGTATCAGTCAGCCCCAGCATTTT. Its protein is CAITQGISQPQHF.

The genes are TRBV7-9 and TRBJ1-1; D possibly corresponds to TRBD1 (6 bases). The CDR3 has 13 amino acids. Per the germline V gene, CDR1 is SEHNR and CDR2 is FQNEAQ (reference sequence). Trimming took 5 bases from V and 6 from J, leaving 13 bases between them. The CDR3 loop is CASSPGVRAEAFF. The CDR3 coding sequence is TGTGCCAGCAGCCCAGGGGTGAGGGCTGAAGCTTTCTTT.

This chain joins TRBV6-5 and TRBJ2-7; 8 bases fit TRBD1. The CDR3 length is 13 residues. J gave up 2 bases and V 8 bases, and 5 bases lay outside the gene matches. The germline V gene encodes CDR1 MNHEY and CDR2 SVGAGI. CDR3 DNA: TGTGCCAGCGGGACAGGTGGAACCTACGAGCAGTACGTC. Translating it yields CASGTGGTYEQYV.

This rearrangement joins TRBV4-2 to TRBJ1-6; no clear D. From germline, CDR1 is LGHNA and CDR2 YNFKEQ. There are 17 residues in the CDR3. V was trimmed by 0 bases and J by 7 bases, leaving 16 bases between them. CDR3 region: CASSQDMIRERNSPLHF. The CDR3 DNA reads as TGTGCCAGCAGCCAAGATATGATCCGGGAGCGAAATTCACCCCTCCACTTT.

This clone was seen a few times. The same CDR3 arises from other DNA sequences in this sample as well. The chain employs TRBV21-1 and TRBJ2-5; TRBD2 was called by the table and not checked on the DNA. TRBV21-1 is flagged as a pseudogene. The CDR3 has 15 amino acids. The CDR3 spells CASSKETPYQETQYF. The CDR3 DNA reads TGTGCCAGCAGCAAAGAGACTCCCTACCAAGAGACCCAGTACTTC.

CDR3 region: CASSLEVGGYNEQFF. The CDR3 nucleotides are TGTGCCAGCAGCTTAGAAGTCGGGGGTTACAATGAGCAGTTCTTC. The chain has TRBV11-3 and TRBJ2-1; D is perhaps TRBD2 (6 bases). Germline loops: CDR1 SGHNT, CDR2 YENEEA. This CDR3 has 15 residues. V lost 0 bases, J lost 4 bases, and 10 bases lay in between.

The chain has TRBV10-2 and TRBJ2-1; D uncertain. Trimming pared 6 bases from V and 0 bases from J, leaving 15 bases between. In germline, CDR1 is WSHSY, CDR2 SAAADI. The CDR3 spans 16 residues. CDR3 in DNA: TGCGCCAGCAGACGATGGGTCGGCGGCTCCTACAATGAGCAGTTCTTC. The encoded protein is CASRRWVGGSYNEQFF.

Only a few counts were recorded for this clone. The rearrangement uses TRBV4-2 and TRBJ2-1, with D perhaps TRBD2 (6 bases). CDR3 length: 15 residues. With 0 bases removed from V and 5 bases from J, the gap between germline ends came to 11 bases. Germline CDR1 reads LGHNA; CDR2 reads YNFKEQ. The CDR3 DNA reads as TGTGCCAGCAGCCAAGATCTTCGGGGGAACAATGAGCAGTTCTTC. Its translation: CASSQDLRGNNEQFF.

The genes are TRBV18 and TRBJ2-2, with D maybe TRBD1 (6 bases). The CDR3 runs to 16 residues. Between the trimmed V and J ends, which lost 3 bases and 1 base, there was a span of 12 bases. Germline V gene lookup returns CDR1 KGHSH and CDR2 LQKENI. The DNA of the CDR3 is TGTGCCAGCTCACCGAATATAGGGGGGAACACCGGGGAGCTGTTTTTT. Residues: CASSPNIGGNTGELFF.

This clone was seen more than once but under ten times. V and J are TRBV10-3 and TRBJ1-6; 9 bases match TRBD1. Trimming took 7 bases from V and 9 from J; bases not matched to a gene: 4. This CDR3 is 13 amino acids long. CDR1 and CDR2 from the germline V gene are ENHRY and SYGVKD. CDR3 protein: CAITMDRGSPLHF. CDR3 DNA sequence: TGTGCCATCACTATGGACAGGGGTTCACCCCTCCACTTT.

This clone was recorded a few times. The chain joins TRBV10-3 to TRBJ1-1; D is perhaps TRBD1 (5 bases). Trimming left V 0 bases short and J 12 bases short, with 14 bases between. The CDR3 length is 13 residues. Germline CDR1 ENHRY, CDR2 SYGVKD. CDR3 nucleotides: TGTGCCATCAGTGAGTCGGGGTGGGCAGGGTCTTTCTTT. Residues: CAISESGWAGSFF.

This chain links TRBV7-2 with TRBJ2-3; TRBD2 agrees at 10 bases. The CDR3 sequence is 15 residues long. With V trimmed by 3 bases and J by 1 base, 1 base remained unmatched. Per germline, CDR1 SGHTA and CDR2 FQGNSA. DNA of the CDR3: TGTGCCAGCAGCTTCAGCGGGGGGGGCACAGATACGCAGTATTTT. Its protein product is CASSFSGGGTDTQYF.

This clone showed up just a few times. This chain joins TRBV28 and TRBJ1-1; D is unclear. Germline V gene lookup returns CDR1 MDHEN and CDR2 SYDVKM. The CDR3 length is 10 residues. V lost 4 bases to trimming and J lost 7 bases, with 4 bases between them. DNA for the CDR3: TGTGCCAGCAGTTATCGTGAAGCTTTCTTT. Translated: CASSYREAFF.

J is TRBJ2-5 and V is TRBV5-1, with 7 bases aligning to TRBD1. The germline CDR1 and CDR2 sequences are SGHRS and YFSETQ. Germline trimming cut 4 bases from V and 2 bases from J; bases unmatched to any gene: 8. The CDR3 consists of 15 residues. CDR3 loop: CASSPLTGAQETQYF. The CDR3 DNA reads as TGCGCCAGCAGCCCCCTTACAGGGGCACAAGAGACCCAGTACTTC.